This TCR beta chain was captured in a study of regulatory T cells in long-lasting Graves disease (dated by TCRdb to about 2021). Some background on the complete study: In the newly diagnosed Graves' disease group, patients had been taking antithyroid drugs for less than 3 months. Persistent Graves' disease patients were compared with newly diagnosed Graves' disease patients by peripheral blood TCR sequencing and RNA sequencing. The study was conducted in China and was registered as a clinical trial. A total of approximately 35 samples were covered by TCR sequencing, comprising some 13 persistent and around 20 newly diagnosed Graves' disease patients.

Explained via the paper, the time point label denotes: newly diagnosed GD, antithyroid drugs for less than 3 months. For both TCR sequencing and RNA sequencing, RNA was extracted from PBMCs in TRIzol. The diagnosis of Graves' disease was made according to American Thyroid Association guidelines. Patients for the study were recruited at an endocrinology department in Xi'an, China. From each patient, 7.5 to 10 milliliters of peripheral blood was collected into an EDTA anticoagulant tube. Ficoll Paque Plus density gradient separation was used to isolate PBMCs, and no further T cell sorting was performed. RNA quality was checked with an Agilent 2100 Bioanalyzer and agarose gel, and concentration with a NanoDrop 2000. The investigation overall reported the following: Persistent disease showed preferential use of TRBV28, TRBJ1-2 and TRBJ2-5, whereas newly diagnosed disease favored TRBV20-1 and TRBJ2-1. Patients with persistent disease shared more public clonotypes (over 2,500) than newly diagnosed patients did (about 970). Because the primary lesion, thyroid tissue, could not be accessed, the study looked at peripheral blood alone. The authors acknowledged the small sample size as a limitation that may reduce accuracy. Sequencing and analysis were limited to the TCR beta chain. Compared with newly diagnosed patients, patients with persistent Graves' disease had lower TCR Shannon entropy and fewer highly expanded clones, which suggests clonal expansion.

The library was prepared using multiplex PCR. The listed sequencing device is Illumina HiSeq 4000. iRepertoire HTBI primers and Arm-PCR amplification of CDR3 regions were used to construct TCR beta libraries. Before sequencing, the PCR products underwent gel purification. The published analysis was carried out like this. A total of 60 to 80 TRBV and approximately 13 TRBJ segments were identified across samples and were used for gene usage analysis of CDR3 amino acid clonotypes. Filtered high-quality paired reads were merged into contigs using COPE and FqMerger. BLAST was used to align contigs to the IMGT TRBV, TRBD and TRBJ reference genes, and CDR3 was defined following IMGT. Highly expanded clones were defined as clonotypes with a frequency above 0.1%. Shannon entropy was used to measure repertoire diversity, and the Gini coefficient was used to measure V-J evenness. A clonotype was considered public if more than one individual shared it. Through fastp at Q25 and MiXCR, TCRdb rebuilt clones from the public reads, retaining in-frame beta chains. Records with the same CDR3 protein are collapsed into one entry carrying the most frequent genes and DNA. These V and J calls originate from TCRdb's pipeline instead of the authors' own analysis. Recorded for this sample are just over 600,000 distinct CDR3 sequences; around 15% of them occurred a single time. The ten biggest clones cover approximately 18% of the sample.

Inclusive of the bounding cysteine and phenylalanine, the CDR3 is 15 residues long. The CDR3 DNA has 45 bases and is translated from base 1. For CDR1 and CDR2, the germline V gene (reference sequence) lists SEHNR and FQNEAQ. V was cut back by 5 bases and J by 2 bases, leaving a gap of 15 bases between them. This clonotype was found a few times. The antigen this receptor binds is unknown. Base qualities are not provided; no much larger clone lies one nucleotide away. The same sample was also studied in work on T cells in Graves' hyperthyroidism and ophthalmopathy. The second investigation adds: Graves' hyperthyroidism was defined as stable when no progression to ophthalmopathy occurred over 18 months of follow-up. Hyperthyroidism patients were aged 18 to 65 years and newly diagnosed, with disease duration of less than 2 months. Exclusion was applied to patients with uncontrolled infections, other autoimmune diseases, pregnancy or lactation. Diagnoses were established on the basis of clinical symptoms, serum thyroxine and TRAb, thyroid ultrasound, and orbital computed tomography. A first-round RT-PCR of the TCR CDR3 used the HTBI primer set with the Qiagen OneStep RT-PCR kit. Most expanded thyroid clonotypes (frequency above 0.001) were also detected in blood, suggesting blood repertoires may reflect thyroid immune responses. In cross-validation, a model built on a 13 V-J signature told ophthalmopathy apart from stable hyperthyroidism with over 85% sensitivity and approximately 81% specificity, and in testing the same model reached 80%/75%. During validation, the model predicted progression to ophthalmopathy a median of around 6 months ahead of onset, with roughly 65% sensitivity and about 72% specificity. A discovery cohort of about a hundred patients, approximately 44 with Graves' ophthalmopathy and roughly 59 with stable Graves' hyperthyroidism, was used to find distinguishing TCR V-J signatures. Whether ophthalmopathy could be predicted prospectively was tested in an independent validation cohort made up of 18 to 20 hyperthyroidism patients plus 17 patients who later progressed to ophthalmopathy. For training and testing, the roughly 100 patients in the discovery cohort were randomly divided in a 7:3 ratio. In addition, the study compared T-cell repertoires in thyroid tissue and in blood from five or six Graves' hyperthyroidism patients. Once sampling was done, hyperthyroidism patients were given methimazole at a starting dose of 30 mg daily, whereas ophthalmopathy patients were given high-dose intravenous methylprednisolone. The libraries were constructed in a second round of multiplex PCR and then size-selected and purified. Paired-end sequencing of the libraries was performed with 100 bp reads on an Illumina HiSeq2000. SOAPnuke was used to process the raw data, removing reads that contained adapters or uncalled bases, had a mean Phred below 15, or lacked an exact match to the constant primer or identifier. COPE v1.2.5 was used to merge the high-quality paired reads, and each unique nucleotide sequence was defined as a clonotype. MiTCR v1.1 was used to align the clonotypes against IMGT TRBV, TRBD and TRBJ reference segments. The analysis was restricted to V-J combinations with a frequency above 0.0001, which together covered over 99% of the repertoires. The TCS score was defined as F50 (clonal expansion) divided by E x V (chaos), with BLOSUM62-based TCRdist calculated between CDR3 peptides within each V-J. Welch's t-statistics and random forest reduced roughly 540 V-J features to roughly 13, which were used in a naive Bayes classifier (R e1071). Sample size was not statistically predetermined, and blinding of investigators to group allocation was not performed. According to the paper, TCR Vbeta CDR3 sequencing was carried out on 135 peripheral blood samples, which came from 40 to 45 ophthalmopathy, 70 to 80 hyperthyroidism and about 17 progressor patients.

The sample consisted of peripheral blood mononuclear cells (PBMCs), taken at new diagnosis, from a patient treated with antithyroid drugs. The TCR comes from a woman aged 25 to 39 with Graves disease. Donor details come from another sample of the same person, matched by shared clones. The sequence is built from TRBV7-9 and TRBJ1-1, with TRBD1 perhaps the D gene, on 5 matching bases. Read as DNA, the sequence is TGTGCCAGCAGCGGGCGGGACGGAATTAACACTGAAGCTTTCTTT. Translation gives CASSGRDGINTEAFF. Supplemented by the reference TRBV7-9 and TRBJ1-1 proteins around the CDR3, the complete variable domain is DTGVSQNPRHKITKRGQNVTFRCDPISEHNRLYWYRQTLGQGPEFLTYFQNEAQLEKSRLLSDRFSAERPKGSFSTLEIQRTEQGDSAMYLCASSGRDGINTEAFFGQGTRLTVV.